This T cell receptor (beta chain) was recovered during a study of blood T cell repertoires in COVID-19. Study-wide background: Samples came from the United States, Italy and Spain, spanning acute and convalescent COVID-19. Sources were T cells, B-cell-depleted T cells, or PBMCs; the material itself was cDNA or gDNA.

CDR1 SQVTM and CDR2 ANQGSEA come from the germline V gene. The CDR3 extends over 13 amino acids. Losses at the gene ends were 3 bases for V and 6 bases for J; bases not matched to a gene: 3. In the study's own analysis: Reference gene primers were amplified, and this amplification served to estimate nucleated cell counts. Profiling relied on immunoSEQ multiplex PCR, and the TCRdb table lists in-frame clones only, not all of them. That table gives V, J and clone size, and the DNA gave D and trimming. Of around 300,000 clones listed, approximately 86% were seen once; the top ten hold approximately 2.2%.

The sequencing input was peripheral blood. The TCR comes from a woman in her 30s who had recovered from COVID-19. This chain uses TRBV29-1 with TRBJ1-2, with 11 bases identical to TRBD1. In DNA form, the CDR3 reads TGCAGCGTTGAGGGACAGGGGGAGAATGGCTACACCTTC. It specifies CSVEGQGENGYTF.